The clone carrying this T cell receptor (beta chain) came up many times. Its antigen is undetermined. With template switching, a universal primer site was added, and the cDNA carried unique molecular identifiers. A single record per CDR3 protein comes from TCRdb applying MiXCR to the 5' RACE reads. The data contain under 250,000 distinct CDR3 sequences, more than 9.5% of them singletons. These data are taken from a study of identical twins. This CDR3 has 14 residues. The V and J ends lost 4 bases and 5 bases respectively, with 13 bases between them. CDR1 LGHDT and CDR2 YNNKEL come from the germline V gene (reference sequence). Study-wide results and caveats: There were fewer insertions in abundant cord blood beta clonotypes, but memory repertoires showed no such pattern. Among beta out-of-frame sequences, excess sharing between twins appeared weaker.

No donor was unhealthy or non-Caucasian. These data also featured in a second study, about yellow fever vaccine responses in identical twins.

The TCR comes from a woman under 30 in good health. Input material: memory (CD45RO+) T cells sorted from blood. The gene calls are TRBV3-1 and TRBJ2-3; no firm D call. Here the CDR3 DNA reads TGTGCCAGCAGCCCCACCGGGCGATTAGATACGCAGTATTTT. Translation: CASSPTGRLDTQYF.